Here is one TCR beta chain with its context. Antigen specificity is unknown. This specimen comes from a study of cytomegalovirus exposure and HLA in healthy donors. Trimming took 4 bases from V and 8 from J, leaving 18 bases between them. Germline lookup yields CDR1 SGHTS and CDR2 YDEGEE. The CDR3 loop spans 14 amino acids. Study-wide results and caveats: Reportedly, diagnosis of cytomegalovirus status by the classifier showed high specificity and sensitivity. The tendency of first-cohort TCR clusters to co-occur in the roughly 130 validation repertoires emerged from a later analysis. The study listed roughly 150 cytomegalovirus-associated TCR beta chains.

The method was immunoSEQ multiplex PCR; TCRdb's version includes in-frame clones alone and lacks a portion of them. The sample lists under 150,000 clones; around nine tenths were seen once. This chain connects TRBV5-8 to TRBJ1-2; tentatively, D is TRBD1 (5 bases). This TCR was recovered from a woman aged 18 to 35 in good health and CMV-seropositive. Sequenced input: PBMCs. CDR3 bases: TGTGCCAGCAGCCGCGACAGCTATAGTTTCGGCTACACCTTC. Amino acids: CASSRDSYSFGYTF.